One and the same sample provided the 8 T cell receptor beta chains below, sequenced in a study of blood T cell repertoires in COVID-19. Repertoires were generated with immunoSEQ multiplex PCR, while TCRdb's copy carries only in-frame clones and drops some. The sample has roughly 75,000 clones, approximately 79% seen once. The sequencing sample was made of peripheral blood. The receptors here all came from a human donor with acute or convalescent COVID-19. The donor label of this sample is uncertain.

The V gene is TRBV28, the J gene TRBJ1-5, with 7 positions matching TRBD1. CDR1 and CDR2 from the germline V gene are MDHEN and SYDVKM. V shed 8 bases, J shed 0 bases, and the junction held 7 bases outside the gene matches. This CDR3 comprises 15 residues. CDR3 DNA: TGTGCCAGCCTCAGAGGGGGCGGTAGCAATCAGCCCCAGCATTTT. It translates to CASLRGGGSNQPQHF. Drawing the rest from reference TRBV28 and TRBJ1-5, the complete variable domain is DVKVTQSSRYLVKRTGEKVFLECVQDMDHENMFWYRQDPGLGLRLIYFSYDVKMKEKGDIPEGYSVSREKKERFSLILESASTNQTSMYLCASLRGGGSNQPQHFGDGTRLSIL.

This clone occurred once. The rearrangement links TRBV5-1 to TRBJ2-1; D not resolved. The CDR3 spans 14 residues. V was pared by 3 bases and J by 10 bases, with 17 bases between. Germline CDR1 is SGHRS and CDR2 is YFSETQ. The CDR3: CASSSSAPGMEQFF. CDR3 DNA: TGCGCCAGCAGCTCCTCAGCTCCGGGTATGGAGCAGTTCTTC.

This chain uses TRBV18 with TRBJ2-2; a possible D gene is TRBD2 (5 bases). The CDR3 runs 16 residues. Germline V lookup: CDR1 KGHSH, CDR2 LQKENI. The V gene lost 4 bases and the J gene lost 5 bases, with 17 bases spanning the gap. The CDR3 nucleotides are TGTGCCAGCTCACGCGGACTCGCGAGTGGGACCGGGGAGCTGTTTTTT. Its protein product is CASSRGLASGTGELFF.

The V call is TRBV3-1 (or the pseudogene TRBV3-2), the J call TRBJ1-1, with TRBD1 identical over 8 bases. The CDR3 is made up of 16 amino acids. Trimming removed 1 base from V and 2 bases from J; junction bases left unmatched: 6. Germline CDR1 LGHDT, CDR2 YNNKEL (reference sequence). CDR3 in DNA: TGTGCCAGCAGCCAAGGAGGTGGACAGGGTAACACTGAAGCTTTCTTT. It encodes CASSQGGGQGNTEAFF.

This chain connects TRBV5-6 to TRBJ1-2; 7 positions match TRBD1. The CDR3 is made up of 13 amino acids. V lost 0 bases and J lost 7; bases outside the gene matches: 3. The germline gives CDR1 SGHDT, CDR2 YYEEEE. In nucleotides, the CDR3 is TGTGCCAGCAGCTTGGCAGGGGGAAGTGGCTACACCTTC. It codes for CASSLAGGSGYTF.

The gene calls are TRBV7-2 and TRBJ2-1; D is unclear. V was cut by 5 bases and J by 8 bases, with 16 bases left in between. CDR3 length: 14 amino acids. CDR1 is SGHTA and CDR2 is FQGNSA in the germline V gene. In nucleotides, the CDR3 is TGTGCCAGCAGCCTCCGGGTCCTATGGGATGAGCAGTTCTTC. Protein product: CASSLRVLWDEQFF.

The chain employs TRBV4-3 and TRBJ1-6; no reliable D call. Germline V gives CDR1 LGHNA, CDR2 YSLEER. The CDR3 covers 17 residues. V lost 0 bases and J lost 3, with 12 bases in between. In DNA form, the CDR3 reads TGCGCCAGCAGCCAAGAGCTCAGTCCCGTCTATAATTCACCCCTCCACTTT. This translates into CASSQELSPVYNSPLHF.

The chain carries TRBV4-3 and TRBJ2-6; TRBD1 matches at 9 bases. The junction had 10 bases not matched to a gene; V was cut back by 4 bases and J by 6 bases. Germline CDR1 reads LGHNA; CDR2 reads YSLEER. The CDR3 length is 17 residues. The CDR3 region is CASSPDAGTGKANVLTF. For the CDR3, the DNA is TGCGCCAGCAGCCCAGACGCCGGGACAGGGAAGGCCAACGTCCTGACTTTC.